This T cell receptor beta chain stems from a study of CD8 T cells in ankylosing spondylitis. Study conclusions and caveats: Earlier work had already found some motif variants in reactive arthritis synovial fluid and blood. Clones linked to disease, bearing a CD8+ phenotype, were relatively rare in peripheral blood. Ankylosing spondylitis blood appeared to carry a characteristic TCR beta motif of several highly homologous variants. In ankylosing spondylitis patients, matched synovial fluid reportedly showed significant enrichment of disease-linked clones.

This clonotype turned up a few times. Its antigen is not known. In making TCR beta libraries, quantitative 5'-RACE with molecular barcodes was used. MiXCR was run by TCRdb on the 5' RACE reads, yielding one entry per CDR3 protein. The sample has roughly 300,000 distinct CDR3 sequences; less than 10% are singletons. The CDR3 consists of 14 residues. CDR1 SGHRS and CDR2 YFSETQ come from the germline V gene. Deletions cut 4 bases from V and 2 bases from J, with 12 bases between. The rearrangement uses TRBV5-1 and TRBJ1-2; D unresolved. The material sequenced was blood, either unsorted or a sorted T cell fraction (not recorded which). The sequence derives from a male donor with ankylosing spondylitis. The CDR3 DNA reads as TGCGCCAGCAGCACAATGCCAGGAAACTATGGCTACACCTTC. Translated, it gives CASSTMPGNYGYTF.